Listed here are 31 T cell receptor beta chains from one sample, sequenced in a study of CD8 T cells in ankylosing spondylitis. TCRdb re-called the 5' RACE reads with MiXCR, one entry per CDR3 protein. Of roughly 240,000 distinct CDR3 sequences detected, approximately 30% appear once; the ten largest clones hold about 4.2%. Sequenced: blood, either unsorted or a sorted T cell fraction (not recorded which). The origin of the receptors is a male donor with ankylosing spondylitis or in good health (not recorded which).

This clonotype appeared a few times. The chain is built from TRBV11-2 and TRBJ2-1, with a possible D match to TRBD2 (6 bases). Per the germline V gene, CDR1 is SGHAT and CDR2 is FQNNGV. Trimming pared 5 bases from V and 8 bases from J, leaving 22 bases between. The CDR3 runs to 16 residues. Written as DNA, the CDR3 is TGTGCCAGCAGCCAAGTCGGAGGGGTAAAGGAGCATGAGCAGTTCTTC. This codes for CASSQVGGVKEHEQFF.

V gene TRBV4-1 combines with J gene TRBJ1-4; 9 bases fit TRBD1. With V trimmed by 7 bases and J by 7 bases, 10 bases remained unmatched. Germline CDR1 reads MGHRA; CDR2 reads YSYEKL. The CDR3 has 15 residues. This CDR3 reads CASTFGTGYGEKLFF. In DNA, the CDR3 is TGCGCCAGCACCTTCGGGACAGGGTACGGTGAAAAACTGTTTTTT.

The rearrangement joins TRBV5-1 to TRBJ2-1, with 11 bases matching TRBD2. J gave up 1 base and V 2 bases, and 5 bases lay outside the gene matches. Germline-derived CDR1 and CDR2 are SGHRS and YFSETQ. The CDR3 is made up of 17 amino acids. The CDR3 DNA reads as TGCGCCAGCAGCTTCTCACTAGCGGGGGAATCCTACAATGAGCAGTTCTTC. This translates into CASSFSLAGESYNEQFF.

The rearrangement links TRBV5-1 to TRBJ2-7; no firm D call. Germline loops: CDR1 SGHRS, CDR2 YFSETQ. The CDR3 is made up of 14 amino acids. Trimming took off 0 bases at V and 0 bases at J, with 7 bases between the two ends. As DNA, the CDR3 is TGCGCCAGCAGCTTGGATTGGGGCTCCTACGAGCAGTACTTC. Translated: CASSLDWGSYEQYF.

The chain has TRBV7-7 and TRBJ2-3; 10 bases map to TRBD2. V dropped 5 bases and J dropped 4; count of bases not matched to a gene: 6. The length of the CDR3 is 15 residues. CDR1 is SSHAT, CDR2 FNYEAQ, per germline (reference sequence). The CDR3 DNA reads TGTGCCAGCAGCCTCCTAGCGGGGGATGCAGATACGCAGTATTTT. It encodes CASSLLAGDADTQYF.

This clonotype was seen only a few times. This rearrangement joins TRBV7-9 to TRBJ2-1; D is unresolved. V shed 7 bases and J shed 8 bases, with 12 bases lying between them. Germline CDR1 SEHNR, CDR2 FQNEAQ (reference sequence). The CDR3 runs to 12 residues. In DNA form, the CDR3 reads TGTGCCAGCATGGAGACCCGCGATGAGCAGTTCTTC. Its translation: CASMETRDEQFF.

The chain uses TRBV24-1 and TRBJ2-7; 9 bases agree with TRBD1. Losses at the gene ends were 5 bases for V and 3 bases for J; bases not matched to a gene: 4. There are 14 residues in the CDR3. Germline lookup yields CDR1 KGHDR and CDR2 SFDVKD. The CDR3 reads CATSVGQGGYEQYF. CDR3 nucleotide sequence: TGTGCCACCAGTGTGGGACAGGGAGGCTACGAGCAGTACTTC.

CDR3 region: CASSPGTGENEQYF. Written as DNA, the CDR3 is TGTGCCAGCAGTCCCGGGACAGGGGAAAACGAGCAGTACTTC. V usage is TRBV28 and J usage is TRBJ2-7; 10 nucleotides line up with TRBD1. In germline, CDR1 is MDHEN, CDR2 SYDVKM. With 5 bases clipped from V and 5 bases from J, the junction kept 6 bases outside the gene matches. The CDR3 loop spans 14 amino acids.

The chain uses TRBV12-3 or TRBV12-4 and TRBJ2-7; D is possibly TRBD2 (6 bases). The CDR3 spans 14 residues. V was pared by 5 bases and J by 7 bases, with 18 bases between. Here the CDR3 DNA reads TGTGCCAGCAGTCCGGGACTGGCCTCAGGAGAGCAGTACTTC. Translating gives CASSPGLASGEQYF.

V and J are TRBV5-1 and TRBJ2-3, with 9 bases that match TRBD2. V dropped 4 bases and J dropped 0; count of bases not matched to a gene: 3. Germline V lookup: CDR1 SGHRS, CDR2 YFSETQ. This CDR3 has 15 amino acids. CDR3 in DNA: TGCGCCAGCAGCGGAGCGGGGGGCAGCACAGATACGCAGTATTTT. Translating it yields CASSGAGGSTDTQYF.

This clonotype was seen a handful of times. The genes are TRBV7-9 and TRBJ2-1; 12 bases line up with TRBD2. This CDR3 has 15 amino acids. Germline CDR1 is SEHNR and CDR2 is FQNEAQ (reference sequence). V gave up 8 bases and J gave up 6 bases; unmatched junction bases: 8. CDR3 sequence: CASSTGLAGPNEQFF. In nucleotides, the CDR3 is TGTGCCAGCTCGACAGGACTAGCGGGACCCAATGAGCAGTTCTTC.

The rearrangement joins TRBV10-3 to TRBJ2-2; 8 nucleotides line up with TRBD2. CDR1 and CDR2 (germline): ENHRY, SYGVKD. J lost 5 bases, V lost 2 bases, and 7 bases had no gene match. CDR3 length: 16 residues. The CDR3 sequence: CAISEGVAGQTGELFF. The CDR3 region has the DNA TGTGCCATCAGTGAGGGAGTAGCGGGACAAACCGGGGAGCTGTTTTTT.

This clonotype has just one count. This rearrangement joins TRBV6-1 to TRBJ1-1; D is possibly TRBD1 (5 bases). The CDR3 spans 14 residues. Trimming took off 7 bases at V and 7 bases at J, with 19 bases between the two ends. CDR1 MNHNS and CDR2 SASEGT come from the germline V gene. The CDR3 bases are TGTGCCAGCAACTCCCCTTTGGACATAAATGAAGCTTTCTTT. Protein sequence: CASNSPLDINEAFF.

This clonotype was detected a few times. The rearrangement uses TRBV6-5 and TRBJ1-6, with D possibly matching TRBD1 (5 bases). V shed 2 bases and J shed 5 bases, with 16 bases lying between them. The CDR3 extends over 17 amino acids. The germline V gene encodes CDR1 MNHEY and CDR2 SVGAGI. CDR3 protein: CASSYRWWGTNNSPLHF. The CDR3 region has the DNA TGTGCCAGCAGTTACCGCTGGTGGGGGACGAATAATTCACCCCTCCACTTT.

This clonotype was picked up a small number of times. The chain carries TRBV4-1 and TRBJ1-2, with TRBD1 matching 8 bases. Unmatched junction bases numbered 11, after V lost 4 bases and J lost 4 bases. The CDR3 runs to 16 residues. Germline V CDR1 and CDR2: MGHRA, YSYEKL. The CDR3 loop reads CASSPHTGQVGYGYTF. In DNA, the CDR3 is TGCGCCAGCAGCCCACACACGGGACAGGTGGGCTATGGCTACACCTTC.

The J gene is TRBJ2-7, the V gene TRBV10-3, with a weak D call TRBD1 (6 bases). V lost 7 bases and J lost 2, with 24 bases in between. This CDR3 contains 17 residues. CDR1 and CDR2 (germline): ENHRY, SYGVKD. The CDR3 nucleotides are TGTGCCATCACTCCGACAGGCCTCCAAGCTTCAACCTACGAGCAGTACTTC. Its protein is CAITPTGLQASTYEQYF.

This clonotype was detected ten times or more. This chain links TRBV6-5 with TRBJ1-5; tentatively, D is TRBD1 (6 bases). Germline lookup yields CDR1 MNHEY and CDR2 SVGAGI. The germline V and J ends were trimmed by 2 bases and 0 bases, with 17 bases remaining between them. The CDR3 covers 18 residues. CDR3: CASSYDRDTPDSNQPQHF. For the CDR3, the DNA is TGTGCCAGCAGTTACGACCGGGACACCCCGGATAGCAATCAGCCCCAGCATTTT.

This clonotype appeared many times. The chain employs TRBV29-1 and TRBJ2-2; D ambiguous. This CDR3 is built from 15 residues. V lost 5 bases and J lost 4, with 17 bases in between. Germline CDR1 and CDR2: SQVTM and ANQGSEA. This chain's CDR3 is CSVPNPGRATGELFF. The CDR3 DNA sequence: TGCAGCGTTCCCAACCCGGGCCGGGCCACCGGGGAGCTGTTTTTT.

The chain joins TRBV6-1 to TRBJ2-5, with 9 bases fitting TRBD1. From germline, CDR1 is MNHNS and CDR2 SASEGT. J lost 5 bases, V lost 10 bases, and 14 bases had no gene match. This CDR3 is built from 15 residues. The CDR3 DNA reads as TGTGCCACCAGCCTCGGGACAGGGTCCGGGGAGACCCAGTACTTC. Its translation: CATSLGTGSGETQYF.

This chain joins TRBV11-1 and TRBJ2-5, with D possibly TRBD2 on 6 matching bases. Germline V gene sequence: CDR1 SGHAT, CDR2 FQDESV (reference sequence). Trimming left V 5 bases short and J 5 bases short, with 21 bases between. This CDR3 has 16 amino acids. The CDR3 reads CASSPLIGGKEETQYF. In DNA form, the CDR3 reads TGTGCCAGCAGCCCCTTAATTGGGGGGAAGGAGGAGACCCAGTACTTC.

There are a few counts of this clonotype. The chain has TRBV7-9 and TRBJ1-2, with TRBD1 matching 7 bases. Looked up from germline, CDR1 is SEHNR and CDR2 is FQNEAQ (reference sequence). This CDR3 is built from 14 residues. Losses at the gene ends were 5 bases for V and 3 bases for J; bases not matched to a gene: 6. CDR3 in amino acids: CASSPGQEDYGYTF. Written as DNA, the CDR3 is TGTGCCAGCAGCCCCGGACAGGAGGACTATGGCTACACCTTC. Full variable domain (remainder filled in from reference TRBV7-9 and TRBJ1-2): DTGVSQNPRHKITKRGQNVTFRCDPISEHNRLYWYRQTLGQGPEFLTYFQNEAQLEKSRLLSDRFSAERPKGSFSTLEIQRTEQGDSAMYLCASSPGQEDYGYTFGSGTRLTVV.

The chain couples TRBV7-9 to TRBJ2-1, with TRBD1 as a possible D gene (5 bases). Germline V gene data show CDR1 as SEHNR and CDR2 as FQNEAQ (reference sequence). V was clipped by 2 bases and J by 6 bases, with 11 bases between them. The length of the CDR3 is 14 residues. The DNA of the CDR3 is TGTGCCAGCAGCTTAATAGGGGCGCGCAATGAGCAGTTCTTC. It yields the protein CASSLIGARNEQFF.

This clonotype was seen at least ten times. CDR3 DNA sequence: TGTGCCATCAGTGAGACCGGACAGGGAACCTATGGCTACACCTTC. Translated: CAISETGQGTYGYTF. The chain has TRBV10-3 and TRBJ1-2; 8 bases map to TRBD1. The CDR3 sequence is 15 residues long. Germline CDR1 reads ENHRY; CDR2 reads SYGVKD. The V segment lost 2 bases and the J segment 4 bases; nucleotides outside the gene matches: 6.

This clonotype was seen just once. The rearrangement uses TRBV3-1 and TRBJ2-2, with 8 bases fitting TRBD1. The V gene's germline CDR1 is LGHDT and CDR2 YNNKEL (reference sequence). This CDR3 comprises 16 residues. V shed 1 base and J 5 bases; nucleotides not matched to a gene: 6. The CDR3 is CASSQVQGAGTGELFF. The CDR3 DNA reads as TGTGCCAGCAGCCAAGTTCAGGGGGCGGGGACCGGGGAGCTGTTTTTT.

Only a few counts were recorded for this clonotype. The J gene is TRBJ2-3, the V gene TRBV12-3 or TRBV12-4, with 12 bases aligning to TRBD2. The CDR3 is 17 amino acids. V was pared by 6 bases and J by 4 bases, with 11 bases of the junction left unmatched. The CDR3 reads CASSAWTSGDLPDTQYF. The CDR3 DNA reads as TGTGCCAGCAGCGCTTGGACTAGCGGGGATTTACCAGATACGCAGTATTTT.

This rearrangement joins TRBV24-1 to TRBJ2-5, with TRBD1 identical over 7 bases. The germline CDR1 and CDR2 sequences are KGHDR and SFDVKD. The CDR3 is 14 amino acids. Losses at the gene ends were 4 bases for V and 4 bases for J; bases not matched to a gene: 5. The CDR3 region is CATSDLGQTETQYF. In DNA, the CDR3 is TGTGCCACCAGTGACCTGGGACAGACAGAGACCCAGTACTTC.

The CDR3, as DNA: TGCGCCAGCAGCTTGGATGGCAGGAGGGAGACGGAGACCCAGTACTTC. This encodes CASSLDGRRETETQYF. The gene calls are TRBV5-1 and TRBJ2-5; possibly TRBD2 for D (6 bases). Germline CDR1 SGHRS, CDR2 YFSETQ. Trimming removed 0 bases at V and 5 bases at J, with 17 bases between. CDR3 length: 16 amino acids.

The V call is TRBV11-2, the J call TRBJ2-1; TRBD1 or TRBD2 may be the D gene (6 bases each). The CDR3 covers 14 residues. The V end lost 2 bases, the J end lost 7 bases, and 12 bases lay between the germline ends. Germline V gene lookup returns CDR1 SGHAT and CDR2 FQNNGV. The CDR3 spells CASSLWQGRNEQFF. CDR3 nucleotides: TGTGCCAGCAGCTTATGGCAGGGGAGGAATGAGCAGTTCTTC.

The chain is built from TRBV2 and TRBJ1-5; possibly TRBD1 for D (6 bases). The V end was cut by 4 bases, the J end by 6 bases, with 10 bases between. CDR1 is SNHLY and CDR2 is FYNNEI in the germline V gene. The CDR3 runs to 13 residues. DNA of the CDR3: TGTGCCAGCAGTGTACAGGGAGGTCAGCCCCAGCATTTT. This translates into CASSVQGGQPQHF.

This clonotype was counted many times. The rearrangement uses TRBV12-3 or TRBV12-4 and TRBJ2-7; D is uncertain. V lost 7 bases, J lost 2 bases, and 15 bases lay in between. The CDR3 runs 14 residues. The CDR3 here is CASTIALAAYEQYF. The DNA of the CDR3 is TGTGCCAGCACCATCGCTTTGGCCGCCTACGAGCAGTACTTC.

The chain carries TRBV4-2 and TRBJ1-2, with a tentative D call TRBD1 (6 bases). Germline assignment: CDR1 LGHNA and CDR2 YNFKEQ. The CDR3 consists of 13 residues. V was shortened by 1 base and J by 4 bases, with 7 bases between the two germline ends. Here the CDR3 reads CASSQGTVYGYTF. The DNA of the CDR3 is TGTGCCAGCAGCCAAGGGACAGTCTATGGCTACACCTTC.